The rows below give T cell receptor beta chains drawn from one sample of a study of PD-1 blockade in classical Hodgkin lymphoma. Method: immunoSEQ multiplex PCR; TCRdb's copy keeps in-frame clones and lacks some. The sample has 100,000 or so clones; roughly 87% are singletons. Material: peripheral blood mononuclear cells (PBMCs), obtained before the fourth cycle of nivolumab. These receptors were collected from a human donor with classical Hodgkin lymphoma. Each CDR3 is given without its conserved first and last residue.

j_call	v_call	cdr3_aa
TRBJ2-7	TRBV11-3	ASSLGGTSGRYEQY
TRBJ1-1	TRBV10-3	AISVNTGTGNTEAF
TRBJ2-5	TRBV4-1	ASSQGQRETQY
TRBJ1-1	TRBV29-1	SVKPPGAEAF
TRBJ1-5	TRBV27	ASSGGTVSNQPQH
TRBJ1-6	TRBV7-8	ASSLAQIRASPLH
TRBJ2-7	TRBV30	AWGLAYEQY
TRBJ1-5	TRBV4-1	ASKRDEDSNQPQH
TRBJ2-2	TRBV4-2	ASTYTGELF
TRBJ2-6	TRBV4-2	ASRGDSGANVLT
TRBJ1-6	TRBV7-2	ASSFPRDRVSPLH
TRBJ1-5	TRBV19	ASSQGTPYSNQPQH
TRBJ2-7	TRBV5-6	ASSPGRRSYEQY
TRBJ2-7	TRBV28	ASSLEGTPYEQY
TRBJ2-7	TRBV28	ASSWGSLADRVGREQY
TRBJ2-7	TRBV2	ASRRGTESYEQY
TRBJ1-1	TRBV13	ASRTRGGLNTEAF
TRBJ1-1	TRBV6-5	AALGGMNTEAF
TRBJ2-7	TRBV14	ASSQELSGYEQY
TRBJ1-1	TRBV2	ASTQRAGQLNTEAF
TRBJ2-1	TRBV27	ASSPMGFRDRHHNEQF
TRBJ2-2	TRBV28	ASSLQGTSTGELF
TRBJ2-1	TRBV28	ASSSSWNEQF
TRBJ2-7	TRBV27	ASSSQGQGLAYEQY
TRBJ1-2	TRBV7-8	ASSPASGVGYT
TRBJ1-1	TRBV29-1	SGETSLNTEAF
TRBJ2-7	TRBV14	ASSLRTGGLYEQY
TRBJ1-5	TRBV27	ASSLRGTQPQH
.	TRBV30	AWSGGNEQY
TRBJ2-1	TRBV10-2	ASSGSYSYNEQF
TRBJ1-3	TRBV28	ASRGQPSGNTIY
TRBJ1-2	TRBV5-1	ASSFDNTYGYT
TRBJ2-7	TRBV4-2	ASSQVPFGAGEQY
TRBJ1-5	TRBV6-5	ASRDPTAGNQPQH
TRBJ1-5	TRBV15	ATRRGNSNQPQH
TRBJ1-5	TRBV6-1	AHSLGGTQPQH
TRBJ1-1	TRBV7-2	ASSLGGTGGNTEAF
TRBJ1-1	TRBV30	AWSVVGATEAF
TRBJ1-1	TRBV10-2	ASSDHRAGMNTEAF
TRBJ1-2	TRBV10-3	AISDPPGRGNYGYT
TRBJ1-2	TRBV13	ASSLGGTGDNYGYT
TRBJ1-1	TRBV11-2	ASSRRLSSGLDRVTEAF
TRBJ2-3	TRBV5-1	ASSSPGTSGPRDTQY
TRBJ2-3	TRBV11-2	ASSLGSGGRGTDTQY
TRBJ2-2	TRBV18	ASSRASPGNTGELF
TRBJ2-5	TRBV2	ASSRLGQETQY
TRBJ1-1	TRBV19	ASSHRGMETEAF
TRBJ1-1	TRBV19	ASRALWREGTEAF
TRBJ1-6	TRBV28	ASSSISGTSHSPLH
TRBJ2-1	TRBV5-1	ASSRGDSGRIDNEQF
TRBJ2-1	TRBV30	ARGSGLAGVNEQF
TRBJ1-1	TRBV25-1	ASSTAWGAF
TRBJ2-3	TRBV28	ASSFTDTQY
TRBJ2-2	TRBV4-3	ASSQDAGAGQPAKLF
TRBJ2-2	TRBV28	ASSFVQNTGELF